This T cell receptor beta chain comes out of a study of blood T cells in healthy people across ages. Alongside a J-beta primer mix, a sample-barcoded 5' primer served in a second PCR lasting about 7 to 12 cycles. Each cDNA molecule received a tag from a template-switch adaptor that had 12 random nucleotides. TCRdb passed the 5' RACE reads through MiXCR, listing each CDR3 protein once. The sample lists approximately 1.5 million distinct CDR3 sequences; approximately 32% were seen once. Study results and limitations: Estimates based on one million T cells were treated as lower bounds. Significant beta diversity loss was already apparent by age about 42, declining roughly linearly.

This clonotype showed up just a few times. Its target is unknown. V shed 6 bases and J shed 1 base, with 5 bases lying between them. CDR1 is SGHRS, CDR2 YFSETQ, per germline. CDR3 length equals 12 residues. The chain links TRBV5-1 to TRBJ2-1, with D unclear. Sequences were obtained from blood. The TCR originated in a woman aged 25 to 39 in good health. This CDR3 is CASTRSYNEQFF. The CDR3 DNA follows: TGCGCCAGCACGAGATCCTACAATGAGCAGTTCTTC.